This T cell receptor (beta chain) was profiled in a study of blood T cell repertoires in COVID-19. Clones were sequenced by immunoSEQ multiplex PCR, and TCRdb holds only the in-frame ones, with some missing. The sample consists of roughly 140,000 clones, 84% of them appearing once. Germline CDR1 reads MNHNS; CDR2 reads SASEGT. The CDR3 consists of 19 residues. V was pared by 3 bases and J by 0 bases, with 10 bases of the junction left unmatched. V is TRBV6-1 and J is TRBJ2-1, with 11 bases lining up with TRBD2. Sample: PBMCs or T cells enriched from blood (not recorded which). The receptor was derived from a man between 45 and 60 years old in a cohort exposed to, infected with or recovered from COVID-19 (not recorded which). CDR3 DNA sequence: TGTGCCAGCAGTGAGACTAGCGGGATTCGAACCCACTCCTACAATGAGCAGTTCTTC. It codes for CASSETSGIRTHSYNEQFF.